This T cell receptor (beta chain) originates from a study of lung T cells in sarcoidosis with Löfgren's syndrome. Study-level background: CD4+ T cells build up in sarcoidosis bronchoalveolar lavage fluid.

Points from the study as a whole: TRAV12-1 preferentially paired with TRBV2, with homologous CDR3s. Shared TRAV12-1 and TRBV2 CDR3 motifs across Löfgren's syndrome patients reportedly suggested public CD4+ TCRs. TRAV12-1 and TRBV2 were reportedly most expanded in Löfgren's patients.

The V end lost 2 bases, the J end lost 3 bases, and 7 bases lay between the germline ends. Germline lookup yields CDR1 SGHDN and CDR2 FVKESK. The CDR3 length is 13 residues. This clonotype is judged large. The antigen is unknown. In TCRdb, the reads were re-called with MiXCR into one record per CDR3 protein. The profile shows approximately 260 distinct CDR3 sequences, 25% of them singletons. The sample was CD4+ T cells from bronchoalveolar lavage. This chain links TRBV14 with TRBJ1-1; no reliable D call. This TCR derives from a human donor with sarcoidosis (Löfgren's syndrome or another form), or a control subject (not recorded which). The CDR3, as DNA: TGTGCCAGCAGCCAACAGCAGTACACTGAAGCTTTCTTT. This encodes CASSQQQYTEAFF. Drawing the rest from reference TRBV14 and TRBJ1-1, the complete variable domain is EAGVTQFPSHSVIEKGQTVTLRCDPISGHDNLYWYRRVMGKEIKFLLHFVKESKQDESGMPNNRFLAERTGGTYSTLKVQPAELEDSGVYFCASSQQQYTEAFFGQGTRLTVV.